The sequence of this TCR beta chain was determined in a study of control samples from healthy donors and cancer patients. This clone was found once. Produced via immunoSEQ multiplex PCR; TCRdb's table is partial and in-frame only. The table records around 130,000 clones, more than 75% of them present only once. The receptor comes from a young man in good health. Specimen: blood.

In nucleotides, the CDR3 is TGTGCGGCGGGACAGGGGACAAGCTCTGGAAACACCATATATTTT. As protein: CAAGQGTSSGNTIYF. V usage is TRBV19 and J usage is TRBJ1-3, with 10 bases lining up with TRBD1. The CDR3 covers 15 residues. Germline V lookup: CDR1 LNHDA, CDR2 SQIVND (reference sequence).